A single sample gave rise to the 10 T cell receptor beta chains below, sequenced in a study of T cells after yellow fever vaccination. MiXCR was run by TCRdb on the 5' RACE reads, yielding one entry per CDR3 protein. This table holds about 94,000 distinct CDR3 sequences, 8% to 10% found once. The specimen was CD8+ T cells not binding an NS4B(214-222) dextramer, sorted from PBMCs, collected roughly 14 days after the first yellow fever vaccination. The origin of the receptors is a man between 18 and 29 years old who received the YFV17D yellow fever vaccine.

The J gene is TRBJ2-7, the V gene TRBV5-1; 7 bases align to TRBD1. V trimming: 7 bases; J trimming: 2 bases; junction bases outside the gene matches: 6. CDR1 and CDR2 from the germline V gene are SGHRS and YFSETQ. This CDR3 comprises 13 residues. The CDR3, as DNA: TGCGCCAGCCGCCGGACAGGAACCTACGAGCAGTACTTC. It specifies CASRRTGTYEQYF.

This chain joins TRBV5-1 and TRBJ1-1; 8 bases match TRBD1. This CDR3 spans 17 amino acids. V gave up 0 bases and J gave up 1 base; unmatched junction bases: 8. Germline V gene sequence: CDR1 SGHRS, CDR2 YFSETQ. The CDR3 is CASSLEAGGTGNTEAFF. In DNA, the CDR3 is TGCGCCAGCAGCTTGGAAGCCGGCGGGACAGGGAACACTGAAGCTTTCTTT.

This clonotype was counted a few times. J is TRBJ2-1 and V is TRBV5-1; D unclear. The CDR3 runs to 13 residues. In germline, CDR1 is SGHRS, CDR2 YFSETQ. V shed 0 bases and J shed 4 bases, with 5 bases lying between them. The CDR3 spells CASSLVGYNEQFF. The CDR3 DNA reads TGCGCCAGCAGCTTGGTTGGGTACAATGAGCAGTTCTTC.

A few counts support this clonotype. The chain joins TRBV7-9 to TRBJ2-7; D is possibly TRBD1 or TRBD2 (5 bases each). This CDR3 contains 17 residues. The V end lost 3 bases, the J end lost 0 bases, and 18 bases lay between the germline ends. The germline CDR1 and CDR2 sequences are SEHNR and FQNEAQ (reference sequence). In DNA form, the CDR3 reads TGTGCCAGCAGCTTGAGGGCAGGGAGTAAAAGCTCCTACGAGCAGTACTTC. It yields the protein CASSLRAGSKSSYEQYF.

This sequence joins TRBV7-9 and TRBJ2-5; perhaps TRBD2 as D (7 bases). This CDR3 has 14 amino acids. Germline V lookup: CDR1 SEHNR, CDR2 FQNEAQ (reference sequence). V lost 0 bases and J lost 7, with 12 bases in between. The CDR3 nucleotides are TGTGCCAGCAGCTTAGCGTCGGGGGGCCCGACCCAGTACTTC. Translated, it gives CASSLASGGPTQYF.

The rearrangement joins TRBV6-2 or TRBV6-3 to TRBJ2-2; D is unresolved. Germline assignment: CDR1 MNHEY and CDR2 SVGEGT. The CDR3 runs to 17 residues. Between the trimmed V and J ends, which lost 2 bases and 4 bases, there was a span of 17 bases. The CDR3 DNA sequence: TGTGCCAGCAGTTACCCCCTCGGACGGGTTACCACCGGGGAGCTGTTTTTT. Translated, it gives CASSYPLGRVTTGELFF.

In this sample, this clonotype turned up a few times. The rearrangement uses TRBV19 and TRBJ1-6, with 8 bases fitting TRBD1. The CDR3 is 16 amino acids. Germline V CDR1 and CDR2: LNHDA, SQIVND (reference sequence). J gave up 6 bases and V 7 bases, and 11 bases lay outside the gene matches. CDR3 coding DNA: TGTGCCAGTACCTCCGGACAGGGCGGGATTAATTCACCCCTCCACTTT. As protein: CASTSGQGGINSPLHF. Complete variable domain (other parts from reference TRBV19 and TRBJ1-6): DGGITQSPKYLFRKEGQNVTLSCEQNLNHDAMYWYRQDPGQGLRLIYYSQIVNDFQKGDIAEGYSVSREKKESFPLTVTSAQKNPTAFYLCASTSGQGGINSPLHFGNGTRLTVT.

This clonotype has just a few counts. The J gene is TRBJ2-7, the V gene TRBV4-1; the D gene is possibly TRBD1 (6 bases). This CDR3 has 14 amino acids. Per the germline V gene, CDR1 is MGHRA and CDR2 is YSYEKL. V was cut by 4 bases and J by 3 bases, with 13 bases left in between. CDR3 region: CASSRATGYYEQYV. The CDR3 bases are TGCGCCAGCAGCCGAGCCACAGGGTACTACGAGCAGTACGTC.

This clonotype was seen more than once but under ten times. The chain combines TRBV20-1 with TRBJ2-2, with 7 nucleotides matching TRBD2. Trimming at V came to 0 bases and at J to 2 bases, leaving 3 bases not matched to a gene. The CDR3 is 15 amino acids. CDR1 DFQATT and CDR2 SNEGSKA come from the germline V gene (reference sequence). The CDR3 sequence is CSARDGLVNTGELFF. Written as DNA, the CDR3 is TGCAGTGCTAGAGATGGACTAGTAAACACCGGGGAGCTGTTTTTT.

There are a few counts of this clonotype. The chain carries TRBV19 and TRBJ2-7, with a weak D call TRBD1 (5 bases). Trimming took off 5 bases at V and 3 bases at J, with 11 bases between the two ends. Germline values: CDR1 LNHDA, CDR2 SQIVND (reference sequence). CDR3 length: 13 amino acids. This CDR3 is CASSGQGGYEQYF. CDR3 bases: TGTGCCAGTAGTGGTCAGGGCGGCTACGAGCAGTACTTC. Looking up the rest from reference TRBV19 and TRBJ2-7 gives the full variable domain: DGGITQSPKYLFRKEGQNVTLSCEQNLNHDAMYWYRQDPGQGLRLIYYSQIVNDFQKGDIAEGYSVSREKKESFPLTVTSAQKNPTAFYLCASSGQGGYEQYFGPGTRLTVT.